The entry below describes one TCR beta chain. This sample is part of a study of regulatory dendritic cells for organ transplantation. Data came from immunoSEQ multiplex PCR; TCRdb stores just in-frame clones and leaves some out. This repertoire shows roughly 30,000 clones, approximately 82% found once; its top ten account for roughly 0.4%. The length of the CDR3 is 12 residues. The germline CDR1 and CDR2 sequences are SSHAT and FNYEAQ (reference sequence). V was shortened by 11 bases and J by 4 bases, with 14 bases between the two germline ends. J is TRBJ1-2 and V is TRBV7-7; weak D call: TRBD1 (5 bases). Input material: naive CD8+ T cells from blood. The subset here: CD45RA+ naive T cells. The receptor's source is a human donor in good health. CDR3 DNA sequence: TGTGCCGTCATAGGCAGGGCCTATGGCTACACCTTC. Residues: CAVIGRAYGYTF.